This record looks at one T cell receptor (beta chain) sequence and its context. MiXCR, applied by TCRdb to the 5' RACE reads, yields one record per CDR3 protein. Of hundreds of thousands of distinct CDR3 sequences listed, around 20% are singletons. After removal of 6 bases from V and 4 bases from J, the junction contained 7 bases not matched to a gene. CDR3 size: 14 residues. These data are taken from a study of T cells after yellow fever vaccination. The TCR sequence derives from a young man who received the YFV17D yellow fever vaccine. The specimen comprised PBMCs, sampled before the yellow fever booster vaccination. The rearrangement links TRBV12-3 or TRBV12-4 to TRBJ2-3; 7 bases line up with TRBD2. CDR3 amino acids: CASRYGLVSDTQYF. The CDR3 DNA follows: TGTGCCAGCAGATATGGACTAGTCTCAGATACGCAGTATTTT.